This is a list of T cell receptor beta chains from one sample in a study of regulatory T cells in long-lasting Graves disease. One entry per CDR3 protein results from TCRdb running MiXCR on the multiplex PCR reads. The sample has 350,000 to 450,000 distinct CDR3 sequences, around 20% seen once. This material consisted of peripheral blood mononuclear cells (PBMCs), taken when the disease was refractory, from a patient treated with antithyroid drugs. These receptors came from a female donor with Graves disease. Both conserved end residues are part of each CDR3. Each record gives: clone size, V gene, J gene, D gene, CDR3 protein, CDR3 DNA. The D gene is left open where the match is weak. Clone sizes are given selectively: once, few, many, or a class where the clone is expanded.

clone size: many; V gene: TRBV20-1; J gene: TRBJ1-4; D gene: -; CDR3 protein: CSMNEKLFF; CDR3 DNA: TGCAGTATGAATGAAAAACTGTTTTTT
clone size: -; V gene: TRBV7-2; J gene: TRBJ2-1; D gene: -; CDR3 protein: CASSPLTLNEQFF; CDR3 DNA: TGTGCCAGCAGCCCCTTGACCCTCAATGAGCAGTTCTTC
clone size: -; V gene: TRBV27; J gene: TRBJ1-4; D gene: -; CDR3 protein: CASSLNNEKLFF; CDR3 DNA: TGTGCCAGCAGTTTAAACAATGAAAAACTGTTTTTT
clone size: many; V gene: TRBV28; J gene: TRBJ2-5; D gene: -; CDR3 protein: CASQSGSGLQETQYF; CDR3 DNA: TGTGCCAGCCAATCCGGGAGCGGCCTCCAAGAGACCCAGTACTTC
clone size: -; V gene: TRBV27; J gene: TRBJ2-7; D gene: TRBD2; CDR3 protein: CASSLRAGDWSYEQYF; CDR3 DNA: TGTGCCAGCAGTTTAAGAGCGGGAGATTGGTCCTACGAGCAGTACTTC
clone size: -; V gene: TRBV6-1; J gene: TRBJ1-1; D gene: TRBD1; CDR3 protein: CAGRDSLGAFF; CDR3 DNA: TGTGCCGGCAGGGACAGCTTGGGGGCTTTCTTT
clone size: many; V gene: TRBV6-1; J gene: TRBJ2-5; D gene: TRBD2; CDR3 protein: CASSVAGGETQYF; CDR3 DNA: TGTGCCAGCAGTGTAGCGGGAGGGGAGACCCAGTACTTC
clone size: -; V gene: TRBV6-9; J gene: TRBJ2-1; D gene: TRBD2; CDR3 protein: CASSYRGRADEQFF; CDR3 DNA: TGTGCCAGCAGTTATCGGGGGAGGGCCGATGAGCAGTTCTTC
clone size: few; V gene: TRBV11-2; J gene: TRBJ1-1; D gene: -; CDR3 protein: CASSLDGAVLTEAFF; CDR3 DNA: TGTGCCAGCAGCTTAGATGGGGCAGTTCTCACTGAAGCTTTCTTT
clone size: -; V gene: TRBV5-1; J gene: TRBJ2-1; D gene: -; CDR3 protein: CASSSWGGAVNEQFF; CDR3 DNA: TGCGCCAGCAGCTCCTGGGGGGGGGCGGTCAATGAGCAGTTCTTC
clone size: many; V gene: TRBV20-1; J gene: TRBJ2-5; D gene: -; CDR3 protein: CSARGGISAGIQETQYF; CDR3 DNA: TGCAGTGCTAGAGGGGGAATTTCGGCGGGAATACAAGAGACCCAGTACTTC
clone size: few; V gene: TRBV7-9; J gene: TRBJ2-7; D gene: -; CDR3 protein: CASSLPQSGEQYF; CDR3 DNA: TGTGCCAGCAGCTTACCTCAAAGCGGCGAGCAGTACTTC
clone size: -; V gene: TRBV3-1; J gene: TRBJ2-5; D gene: TRBD1; CDR3 protein: CASSPGQHSGETQYF; CDR3 DNA: TGTGCCAGCAGCCCGGGACAGCACAGTGGGGAGACCCAGTACTTC
clone size: many; V gene: TRBV7-2; J gene: TRBJ1-2; D gene: -; CDR3 protein: CASSSDGPNYGYTF; CDR3 DNA: TGTGCCAGCAGCTCGGACGGCCCTAACTATGGCTACACCTTC
clone size: few; V gene: TRBV10-3; J gene: TRBJ1-1; D gene: -; CDR3 protein: CAISESGGAEAFF; CDR3 DNA: TGTGCCATCAGTGAGTCCGGGGGCGCTGAAGCTTTCTTT
clone size: many; V gene: TRBV2; J gene: TRBJ1-3; D gene: -; CDR3 protein: CASSEVAQGSGNTIYF; CDR3 DNA: TGTGCCAGCAGTGAAGTGGCTCAGGGGTCGGGAAACACCATATATTTT
clone size: -; V gene: TRBV5-5; J gene: TRBJ1-5; D gene: TRBD1; CDR3 protein: CASSPFGTGYSNQPQHF; CDR3 DNA: TGTGCCAGCAGCCCCTTCGGGACAGGTTATAGCAATCAGCCCCAGCATTTT
clone size: -; V gene: TRBV20-1; J gene: TRBJ2-7; D gene: -; CDR3 protein: CSAGQVSGTGEQYF; CDR3 DNA: TGCAGTGCTGGTCAGGTTTCCGGCACGGGGGAGCAGTACTTC
clone size: few; V gene: TRBV4-1; J gene: TRBJ2-7; D gene: -; CDR3 protein: CASSQVAGLEYEQYF; CDR3 DNA: TGCGCCAGCAGCCAAGTTGCAGGGTTGGAATACGAGCAGTACTTC
clone size: -; V gene: TRBV7-2; J gene: TRBJ2-1; D gene: -; CDR3 protein: CASSLDLGAYNEQFF; CDR3 DNA: TGTGCCAGCAGCCTGGACTTGGGGGCCTACAATGAGCAGTTCTTC
clone size: many; V gene: TRBV20-1; J gene: TRBJ1-2; D gene: -; CDR3 protein: CSASPRVGGYTF; CDR3 DNA: TGCAGTGCGAGCCCCAGGGTAGGAGGCTACACCTTC
clone size: -; V gene: TRBV27; J gene: TRBJ1-6; D gene: TRBD1; CDR3 protein: CATRDRAGNSPLHF; CDR3 DNA: TGTGCCACCAGAGACAGGGCTGGAAATTCACCCCTCCACTTT
clone size: -; V gene: TRBV20-1; J gene: TRBJ2-7; D gene: TRBD2; CDR3 protein: CSAKPRTSIIHEQYF; CDR3 DNA: TGCAGTGCCAAGCCTCGGACTAGTATCATCCACGAGCAGTACTTC
clone size: many; V gene: TRBV2; J gene: TRBJ1-1; D gene: TRBD1; CDR3 protein: CASRTGVNTEAFF; CDR3 DNA: TGTGCCAGCAGGACAGGGGTGAACACTGAAGCTTTCTTT
clone size: many; V gene: TRBV7-9; J gene: TRBJ2-7; D gene: TRBD1; CDR3 protein: CASSTRQGYDEQYF; CDR3 DNA: TGTGCCAGCAGCACACGACAGGGGTACGACGAGCAGTACTTC
clone size: -; V gene: TRBV27; J gene: TRBJ2-7; D gene: -; CDR3 protein: CASSLSAGDEQYF; CDR3 DNA: TGTGCCAGCAGTTTATCCGCAGGCGACGAGCAGTACTTC
clone size: -; V gene: TRBV7-9; J gene: TRBJ2-7; D gene: -; CDR3 protein: CASSYPPRAVDEQYF; CDR3 DNA: TGTGCCAGCAGCTACCCCCCCAGGGCGGTTGACGAGCAGTACTTC
clone size: many; V gene: TRBV20-1; J gene: TRBJ2-7; D gene: TRBD2; CDR3 protein: CSAWTSGRSNEQYF; CDR3 DNA: TGCAGTGCTTGGACTAGCGGGAGGTCAAACGAGCAGTACTTC
clone size: -; V gene: TRBV7-2; J gene: TRBJ2-7; D gene: -; CDR3 protein: CAAWEKTRSFIYKQYF; CDR3 DNA: TGTGCCGCCTGGGAGAAGACTAGGTCATTTATCTACAAGCAGTACTTC
clone size: -; V gene: TRBV14; J gene: TRBJ1-1; D gene: -; CDR3 protein: CASSQGDRTQAFF; CDR3 DNA: TGTGCCAGCAGCCAAGGAGACAGGACCCAAGCTTTCTTT
clone size: -; V gene: TRBV19; J gene: TRBJ1-1; D gene: -; CDR3 protein: CASSIVGGQEAFF; CDR3 DNA: TGTGCCAGTAGTATAGTGGGCGGACAGGAAGCTTTCTTT
clone size: -; V gene: TRBV6-5; J gene: TRBJ2-1; D gene: -; CDR3 protein: CASSSHRPNINEQFF; CDR3 DNA: TGTGCCAGCAGTTCCCACCGGCCAAATATCAATGAGCAGTTCTTC
clone size: few; V gene: TRBV13; J gene: TRBJ1-3; D gene: -; CDR3 protein: CASSSSSGGLGNTIYF; CDR3 DNA: TGTGCCAGCAGCTCATCTTCGGGAGGGCTCGGAAACACCATATATTTT
clone size: -; V gene: TRBV6-5; J gene: TRBJ2-7; D gene: -; CDR3 protein: CASSFQGFGEQYF; CDR3 DNA: TGTGCCAGCAGTTTCCAGGGGTTTGGGGAGCAGTACTTC
clone size: -; V gene: TRBV12-3/TRBV12-4; J gene: TRBJ2-1; D gene: -; CDR3 protein: CASSYRDTSYNEQFF; CDR3 DNA: TGTGCCAGCAGTTACCGGGACACCTCCTACAATGAGCAGTTCTTC
clone size: few; V gene: TRBV10-3; J gene: TRBJ2-7; D gene: -; CDR3 protein: CAISTRDFQTYEQYF; CDR3 DNA: TGTGCCATCAGTACCCGGGACTTCCAGACCTACGAGCAGTACTTC
clone size: -; V gene: TRBV6-1; J gene: TRBJ2-4; D gene: TRBD2; CDR3 protein: CASSEPGTSGTKNIQYF; CDR3 DNA: TGTGCCAGCAGTGAACCCGGGACTAGCGGGACCAAAAACATTCAGTACTTC